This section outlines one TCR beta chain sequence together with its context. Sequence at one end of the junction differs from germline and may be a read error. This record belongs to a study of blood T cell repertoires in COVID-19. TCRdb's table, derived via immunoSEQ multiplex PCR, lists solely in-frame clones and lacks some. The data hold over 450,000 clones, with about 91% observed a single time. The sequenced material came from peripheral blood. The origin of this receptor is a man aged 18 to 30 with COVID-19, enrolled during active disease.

Here the CDR3 reads CASRQGGSGREIGETQYF. CDR3 DNA sequence: TGTGCCAGCAGACAAGGTGGTAGCGGGAGAGAAATAGGGGAGACCCAGTACTTC. The chain links TRBV3-1 (or the pseudogene TRBV3-2) to TRBJ2-5; 9 bases match TRBD2. Germline V CDR1 and CDR2: LGHDT, YNNKEL (reference sequence). The CDR3 extends over 18 amino acids.